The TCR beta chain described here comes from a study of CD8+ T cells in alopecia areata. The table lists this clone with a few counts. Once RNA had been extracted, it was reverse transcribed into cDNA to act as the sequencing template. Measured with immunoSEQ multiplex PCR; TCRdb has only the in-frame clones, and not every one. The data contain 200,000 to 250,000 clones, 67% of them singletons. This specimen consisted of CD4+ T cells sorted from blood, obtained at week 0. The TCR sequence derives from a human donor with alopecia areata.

The CDR3 sequence is CAWGQGPEQYF. For the CDR3, the DNA is TGTGCCTGGGGACAGGGACCCGAGCAGTACTTC. This rearrangement joins TRBV30 to TRBJ2-7, with 8 bases lining up with TRBD1. This CDR3 is 11 amino acids long. The J segment lost 6 bases and the V segment lost 5 bases, leaving 3 bases of the junction unmatched. Germline lookup yields CDR1 GTSNPN and CDR2 SVGIG (reference sequence).